One T cell receptor (beta chain) is described in this entry. Its antigen is currently unknown. This entry belongs to a study of beta chain features in type 1 diabetes. Study-level findings and limits: Insertions were fewer and deletions more numerous at VDJ junctions in type 1 diabetes patients. For cells with high TCR expression, cDNA sequencing could yield over-representation.

The single heparinised draw taken from each donor contained about 120 mL of blood on average. The CDR3 has 13 amino acids. CDR1 LNHDA and CDR2 SQIVND come from the germline V gene (reference sequence). V lost 7 bases to trimming and J lost 2 bases; unmatched junction nucleotides: 4. Every bit of the isolated RNA underwent reverse transcription, so sequencing read expressed TCRB transcripts. Assay: immunoSEQ multiplex PCR; the TCRdb copy retains only in-frame clones and omits some. The sample includes a few hundred thousand clones, roughly 13% of them seen just once. This receptor was identified in a young man in good health. Sequenced sample: naive CD4+ T cells from blood. J is TRBJ2-5 and V is TRBV19; 7 bases agree with TRBD1. The CDR3 loop reads CASTGQNQETQYF. CDR3 coding DNA: TGTGCCAGTACGGGACAGAATCAAGAGACCCAGTACTTC.